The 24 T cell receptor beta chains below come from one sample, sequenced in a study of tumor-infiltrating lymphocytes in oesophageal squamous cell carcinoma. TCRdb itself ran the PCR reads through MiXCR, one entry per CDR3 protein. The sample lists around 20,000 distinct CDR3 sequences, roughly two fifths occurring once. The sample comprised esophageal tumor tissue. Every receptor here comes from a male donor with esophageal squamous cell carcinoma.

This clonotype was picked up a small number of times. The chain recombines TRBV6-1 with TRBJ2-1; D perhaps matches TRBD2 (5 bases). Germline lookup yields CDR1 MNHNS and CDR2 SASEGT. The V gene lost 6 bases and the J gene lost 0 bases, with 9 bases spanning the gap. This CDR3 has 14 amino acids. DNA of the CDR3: TGTGCCAGCAGGGTAGAGGGCTCCTACAATGAGCAGTTCTTC. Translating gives CASRVEGSYNEQFF.

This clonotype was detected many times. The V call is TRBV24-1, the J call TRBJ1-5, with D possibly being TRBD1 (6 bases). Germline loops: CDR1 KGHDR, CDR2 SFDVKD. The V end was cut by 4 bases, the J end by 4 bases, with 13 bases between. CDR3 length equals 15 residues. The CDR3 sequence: CATSEDTGLNQPQHF. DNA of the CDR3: TGTGCCACCAGTGAGGACACAGGGTTAAATCAGCCCCAGCATTTT.

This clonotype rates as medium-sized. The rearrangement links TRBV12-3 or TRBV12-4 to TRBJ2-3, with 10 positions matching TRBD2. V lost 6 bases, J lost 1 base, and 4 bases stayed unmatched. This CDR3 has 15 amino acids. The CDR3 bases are TGTGCCAGCAGATTCCTAGCGGGGGGCACAGATACGCAGTATTTT. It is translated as CASRFLAGGTDTQYF.

CDR3: CATSREAGMLFF. The CDR3 DNA follows: TGTGCCACCAGCAGAGAGGCAGGCATGCTGTTTTTT. The chain is built from TRBV15 and TRBJ1-4; D uncertain. Trimming pared 0 bases from V and 14 bases from J, leaving 10 bases between. CDR1 and CDR2 from the germline V gene are LNHNV and YYDKDF (reference sequence). The CDR3 length is 12 residues.

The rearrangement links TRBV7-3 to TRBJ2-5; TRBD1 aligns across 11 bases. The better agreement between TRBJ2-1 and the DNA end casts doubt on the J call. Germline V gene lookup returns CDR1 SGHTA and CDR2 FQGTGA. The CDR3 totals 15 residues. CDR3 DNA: TGTGCCAGCAGCCGGACAGGGGGCGCCTACAATGAGCAGTTCTTC. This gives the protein CASSRTGGAYNEQFF.

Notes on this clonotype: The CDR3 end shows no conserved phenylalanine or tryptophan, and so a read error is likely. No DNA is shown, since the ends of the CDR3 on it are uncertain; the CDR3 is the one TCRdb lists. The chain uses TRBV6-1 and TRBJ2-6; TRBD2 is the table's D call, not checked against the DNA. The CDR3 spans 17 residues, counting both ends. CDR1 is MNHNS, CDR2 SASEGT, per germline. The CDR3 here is CASSEASGGQETQYFGA.

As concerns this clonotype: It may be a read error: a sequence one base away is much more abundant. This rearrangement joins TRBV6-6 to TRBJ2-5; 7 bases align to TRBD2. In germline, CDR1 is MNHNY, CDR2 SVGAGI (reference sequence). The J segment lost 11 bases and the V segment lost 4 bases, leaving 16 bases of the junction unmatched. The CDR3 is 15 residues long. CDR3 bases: TGTGCCAGCAGTTCGGAGGGACTAACCTACAATGAGCAGTACTTC. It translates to CASSSEGLTYNEQYF.

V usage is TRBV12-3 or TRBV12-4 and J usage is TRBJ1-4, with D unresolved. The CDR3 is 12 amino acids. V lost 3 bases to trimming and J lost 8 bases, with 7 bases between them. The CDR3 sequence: CASSFDGEKLFF. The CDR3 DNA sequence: TGTGCCAGCAGTTTCGATGGGGAAAAACTGTTTTTT.

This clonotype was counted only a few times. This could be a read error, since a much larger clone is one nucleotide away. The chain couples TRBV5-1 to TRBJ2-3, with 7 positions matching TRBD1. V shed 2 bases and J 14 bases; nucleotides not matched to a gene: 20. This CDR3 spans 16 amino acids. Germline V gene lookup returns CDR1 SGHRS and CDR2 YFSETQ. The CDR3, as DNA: TGCGCCAGCAGCTTCCGACAGGGACAAAACACCGGGGAGCTGTATTTT. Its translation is CASSFRQGQNTGELYF.

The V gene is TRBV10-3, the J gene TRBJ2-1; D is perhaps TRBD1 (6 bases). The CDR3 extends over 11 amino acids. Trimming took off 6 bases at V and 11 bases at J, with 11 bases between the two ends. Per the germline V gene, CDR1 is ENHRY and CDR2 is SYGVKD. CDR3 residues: CAISEGGKQFF. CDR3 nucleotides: TGTGCCATCAGCGAAGGGGGTAAGCAGTTCTTC.

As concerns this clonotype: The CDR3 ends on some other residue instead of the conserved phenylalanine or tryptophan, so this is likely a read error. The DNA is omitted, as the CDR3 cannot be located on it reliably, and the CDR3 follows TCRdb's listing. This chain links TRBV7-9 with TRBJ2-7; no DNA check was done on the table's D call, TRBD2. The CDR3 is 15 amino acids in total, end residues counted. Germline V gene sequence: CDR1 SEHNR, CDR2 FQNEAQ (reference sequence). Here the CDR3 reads CASSPGTFYGYTFGS.

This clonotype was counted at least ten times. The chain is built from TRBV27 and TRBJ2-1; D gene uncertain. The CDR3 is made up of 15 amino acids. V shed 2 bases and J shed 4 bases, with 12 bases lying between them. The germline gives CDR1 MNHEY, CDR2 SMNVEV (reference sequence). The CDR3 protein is CASSLGVVSYNEQFF. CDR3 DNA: TGTGCCAGCAGTTTAGGAGTAGTGAGTTACAATGAGCAGTTCTTC.

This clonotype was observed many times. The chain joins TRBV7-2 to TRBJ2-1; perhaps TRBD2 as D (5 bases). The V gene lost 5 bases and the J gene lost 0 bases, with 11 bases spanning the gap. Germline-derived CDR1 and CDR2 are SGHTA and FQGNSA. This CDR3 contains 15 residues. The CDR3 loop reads CASSPQAASYNEQFF. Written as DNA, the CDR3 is TGTGCCAGCAGCCCCCAAGCGGCCTCCTACAATGAGCAGTTCTTC.

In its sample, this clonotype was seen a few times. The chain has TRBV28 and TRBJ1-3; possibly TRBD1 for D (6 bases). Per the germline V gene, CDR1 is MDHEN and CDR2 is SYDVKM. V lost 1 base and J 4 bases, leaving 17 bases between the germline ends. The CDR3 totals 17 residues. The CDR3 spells CASSLSYGGVAGNTIYF. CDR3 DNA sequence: TGTGCCAGCAGTTTATCGTACGGGGGCGTAGCAGGAAACACCATATATTTT.

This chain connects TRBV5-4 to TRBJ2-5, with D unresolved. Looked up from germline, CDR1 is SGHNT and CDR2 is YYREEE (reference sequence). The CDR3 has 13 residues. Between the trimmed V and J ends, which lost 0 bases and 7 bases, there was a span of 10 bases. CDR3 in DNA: TGTGCCAGCAGCTTGGACCGCTCCGGGACCCAGTACTTC. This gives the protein CASSLDRSGTQYF.

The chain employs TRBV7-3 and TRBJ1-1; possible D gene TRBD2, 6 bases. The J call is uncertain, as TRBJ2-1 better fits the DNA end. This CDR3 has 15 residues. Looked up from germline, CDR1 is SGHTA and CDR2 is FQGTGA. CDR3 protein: CASSRDFSSYNEQFF. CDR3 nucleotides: TGTGCCAGCAGCCGGGACTTCAGCTCCTACAATGAGCAGTTCTTC.

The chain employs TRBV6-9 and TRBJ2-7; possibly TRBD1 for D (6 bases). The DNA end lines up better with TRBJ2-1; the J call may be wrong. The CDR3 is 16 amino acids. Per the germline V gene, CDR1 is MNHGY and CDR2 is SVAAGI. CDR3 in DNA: TGTGCCAGCAGTTACTCGAACCAGGGGATCGGCAATGAGCAGTTCTTC. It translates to CASSYSNQGIGNEQFF.

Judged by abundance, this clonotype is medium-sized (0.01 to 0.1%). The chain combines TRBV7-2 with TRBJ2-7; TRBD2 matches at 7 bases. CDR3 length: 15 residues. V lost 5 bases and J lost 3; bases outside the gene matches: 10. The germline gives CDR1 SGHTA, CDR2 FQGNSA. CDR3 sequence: CASSPEHSGHYEQYF. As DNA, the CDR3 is TGTGCCAGCAGCCCCGAACATAGCGGGCACTACGAGCAGTACTTC.

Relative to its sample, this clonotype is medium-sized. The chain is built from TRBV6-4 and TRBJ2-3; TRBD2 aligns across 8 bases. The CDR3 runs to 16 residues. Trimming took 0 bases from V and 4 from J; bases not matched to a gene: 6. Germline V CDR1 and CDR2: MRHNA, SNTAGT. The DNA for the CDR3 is TGTGCCAGCAGTGACTCTGACCGGGGGGGCCCAGATACGCAGTATTTT. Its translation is CASSDSDRGGPDTQYF.

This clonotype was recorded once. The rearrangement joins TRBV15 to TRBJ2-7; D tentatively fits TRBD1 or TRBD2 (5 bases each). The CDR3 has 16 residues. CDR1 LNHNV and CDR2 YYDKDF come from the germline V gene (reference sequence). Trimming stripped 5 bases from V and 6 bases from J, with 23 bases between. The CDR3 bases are TGTGCCACCAGCGTCGCAGGACGGGGCCCCACCCGCGAGCAGTACTTC. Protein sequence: CATSVAGRGPTREQYF.

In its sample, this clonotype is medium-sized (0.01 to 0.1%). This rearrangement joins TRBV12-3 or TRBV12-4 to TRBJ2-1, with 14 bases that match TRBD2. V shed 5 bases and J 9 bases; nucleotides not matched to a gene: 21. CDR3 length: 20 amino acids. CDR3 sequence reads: CASSPSPGLAGVFGSGEQFF. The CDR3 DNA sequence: TGTGCCAGCAGTCCTTCGCCGGGACTAGCGGGGGTGTTTGGGTCGGGTGAGCAGTTCTTC.

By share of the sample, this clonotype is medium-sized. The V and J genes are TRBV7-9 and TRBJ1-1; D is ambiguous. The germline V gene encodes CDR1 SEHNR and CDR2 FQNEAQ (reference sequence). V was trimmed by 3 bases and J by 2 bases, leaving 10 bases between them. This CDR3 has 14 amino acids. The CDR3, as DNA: TGTGCCAGCAGCTTCGACGGGCCCAACACTGAAGCTTTCTTT. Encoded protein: CASSFDGPNTEAFF.

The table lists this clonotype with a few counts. The CDR3 DNA sequence: TGCAGTGCTAGGGCAAGGGCCGCCGGGGAGCTGTTTTTT. As protein: CSARARAAGELFF. This chain uses TRBV20-1 with TRBJ2-2; D uncertain. Trimming took 3 bases from V and 6 from J, leaving 11 bases between them. The length of the CDR3 is 13 residues. Germline V gives CDR1 DFQATT, CDR2 SNEGSKA (reference sequence).

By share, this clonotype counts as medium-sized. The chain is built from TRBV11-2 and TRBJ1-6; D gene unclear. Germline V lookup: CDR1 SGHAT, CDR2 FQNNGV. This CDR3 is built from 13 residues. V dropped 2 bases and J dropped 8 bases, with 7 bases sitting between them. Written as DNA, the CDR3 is TGTGCCAGCAGCTTACAACCTTATTCACCCCTCCACTTT. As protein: CASSLQPYSPLHF.